This T cell receptor (beta chain) was sequenced for a study of T cells expressing NK-cell markers. Points from the study as a whole: These clonotypes, the leaders elsewhere, also led the CD3+CD56-NKG2C+ fraction in several donors.

5'RACE template switching built TCR beta cDNA with unique molecular identifiers. TCRdb re-analyzed the 5' RACE reads; it lists each CDR3 protein once, without DNA. The data include about 110,000 distinct CDR3 sequences; the top ten clones carry 18%. This CDR3 comprises 14 residues. Germline V CDR1 and CDR2: DFQATT, SNEGSKA (reference sequence). Concerning this clonotype: The antigen remains unidentified.

The genes are TRBV20-1 and TRBJ2-3; with no DNA, the TCRdb D assignment of TRBD2 cannot be verified. Sequencing was performed on blood T cells: a sorted CD56 or NKG2C T cell subset, CD4+ or CD8+ T cells, or bulk PBMC T cells (not recorded which). The TCR sequence derives from a woman between 18 and 69 years old in good health. This CDR3 is CSADLLAGADTQYF.